This T cell receptor beta chain was found in a study of regulatory T cells in long-lasting Graves disease listed by TCRdb under 2021. Study-wide context: Newly diagnosed Graves' disease patients had taken antithyroid drugs for less than 3 months. The study was conducted in China and was registered as a clinical trial. A total of 33 samples underwent TCR sequencing, from 13 patients with persistent Graves' disease and 20 patients with newly diagnosed Graves' disease. Peripheral blood TCR sequencing and RNA sequencing compared persistent Graves' disease patients with newly diagnosed Graves' disease patients. The full study reports these points: Persistent disease showed preferential use of TRBV28, TRBJ1-2 and TRBJ2-5, whereas newly diagnosed disease favored TRBV20-1 and TRBJ2-1. Persistent patients shared more public clonotypes among themselves (2,741) than newly diagnosed patients did (more than 950). Sequencing and analysis were limited to the TCR beta chain. The authors noted that the small sample size was a limitation that may lower accuracy. Lower TCR Shannon entropy and fewer highly expanded clones were observed in persistent Graves' disease patients than in newly diagnosed patients, which suggested clonal expansion. Peripheral blood alone was examined, since thyroid tissue, which constituted the primary lesion, could not be accessed.

Preparation of the library involved multiplex PCR. TCRdb lists the instrument as Illumina HiSeq 4000. To build TCR beta libraries, CDR3 regions were amplified by Arm-PCR using iRepertoire HTBI primers. PCR products were gel purified before sequencing. On the study's bioinformatics: Gene usage analysis of CDR3 amino acid clonotypes relied on the roughly 60 TRBV and 12 to 15 TRBJ segments identified across samples. COPE and FqMerger were used to merge the filtered high-quality paired reads into contigs. BLAST was used to align contigs to the IMGT TRBV, TRBD and TRBJ reference genes, and CDR3 was defined following IMGT. Any clonotype with a frequency above 0.1% was counted as a highly expanded clone. Repertoire diversity was measured by Shannon entropy, and V-J evenness by the Gini coefficient. Public clonotypes were defined as clonotypes shared by more than one individual. Using fastp at Q25 and MiXCR, TCRdb reprocessed the public reads and kept productive beta chains. Rows matching on CDR3 protein sequence are summarized as one entry with the most common DNA and genes. The V and J calls come from TCRdb's annotation, not from the publication. The table for this sample lists hundreds of thousands of distinct CDR3 sequences; approximately 12% of them were counted only once. Over 7% of the sample goes to the ten largest clones.

Taken with the paper, the label for time point translates to: newly diagnosed GD, antithyroid drugs for less than 3 months. For both TCR sequencing and RNA sequencing, RNA was extracted from PBMCs in TRIzol. The diagnosis of Graves' disease was made according to American Thyroid Association guidelines. Recruitment of patients was carried out at an endocrinology department in Xi'an, China. Each patient gave 7 to 9.5 milliliters of peripheral blood, collected in an EDTA anticoagulant tube. Ficoll Paque Plus density gradient separation was used to isolate PBMCs, and no further T cell sorting was done. An Agilent 2100 Bioanalyzer and agarose gel were used to check RNA quality, while a NanoDrop 2000 measured RNA concentration. Unmatched junction bases come to 6, with V trimmed by 5 bases and J by 2 bases. CDR1 and CDR2 are drawn from the germline V gene: SGHTA, FQGNSA. Spanning cysteine to phenylalanine, the CDR3 consists of 16 amino acids. Only CDR3 DNA is held: 48 bases, read in frame from base 1.

This clonotype was detected a few times. There is no known antigen for this receptor. Base qualities are not recorded, but no much larger clone differs from it by a single base. The data also belong to a second study, concerning T cells in Graves' hyperthyroidism and ophthalmopathy. In that second paper, the authors write: Stable Graves' hyperthyroidism was defined as the absence of progression to ophthalmopathy over 18 months of follow-up. Hyperthyroidism patients were newly diagnosed, had a disease duration of under 2 months, and were aged 18 to 65 years. Exclusion was applied to patients with uncontrolled infections, other autoimmune diseases, pregnancy or lactation. Clinical symptoms, serum thyroxine and TRAb, thyroid ultrasound, and orbital computed tomography formed the basis for the diagnoses. The TCR CDR3 was subjected to a first round of RT-PCR using the HTBI primer set and the Qiagen OneStep RT-PCR kit. Blood samples also contained most of the expanded thyroid clonotypes (frequency above 0.001), which suggests that blood repertoires may reflect thyroid immune responses. In cross-validation, a model built on a 13 V-J signature told ophthalmopathy apart from stable hyperthyroidism with over 85% sensitivity and around 83% specificity, and in testing the same model reached 80%/75%. During validation, the model predicted progression to ophthalmopathy a median of about 5.9 months ahead of onset, with almost 71% sensitivity and roughly 75% specificity. A discovery cohort of roughly 96 patients, roughly 45 with Graves' ophthalmopathy and roughly 59 with stable Graves' hyperthyroidism, was used to find distinguishing TCR V-J signatures. An independent validation cohort of fewer than 20 hyperthyroidism patients and approximately 16 patients who later progressed to ophthalmopathy tested prospective prediction of ophthalmopathy. The 85 to 100 discovery patients were divided at random into training and test sets in a 7:3 ratio. In more than five Graves' hyperthyroidism patients, the study also compared T-cell repertoires from thyroid tissue with T-cell repertoires from blood. After sampling, hyperthyroidism patients received methimazole starting at 30 mg daily, and ophthalmopathy patients received high-dose intravenous methylprednisolone. A second multiplex PCR round built the libraries, followed by size selection and purification. Libraries were sequenced paired-end with 100 bp reads on an Illumina HiSeq2000. Raw data were processed with SOAPnuke, discarding reads with adapters, uncalled bases, mean Phred below 15, or no exact constant-primer or identifier match. High-quality paired reads were merged using COPE v1.2.5, and each unique nucleotide sequence was defined as a clonotype. Clonotypes were aligned to IMGT TRBV, TRBD and TRBJ reference segments using MiTCR v1.1. The analysis included only V-J combinations with a frequency above 0.0001, which together covered about 99% of the repertoires. The TCS score was defined as F50 (clonal expansion) divided by E x V (chaos), with BLOSUM62-based TCRdist calculated between CDR3 peptides within each V-J. Welch's t-statistics and random forest reduced around 510 V-J features to 13, which were used in a naive Bayes classifier (R e1071). Sample size was not statistically predetermined, and investigators were not blinded to group allocation. According to the paper, TCR Vbeta CDR3 sequencing was carried out on some 130 peripheral blood samples, which came from fewer than 50 ophthalmopathy, fewer than 80 hyperthyroidism and about 17 progressor patients.

This receptor was identified in a woman younger than 45 with Graves disease. Donor details come from another sample of the same person, matched by shared clones. The sequences come from peripheral blood mononuclear cells (PBMCs), collected at new diagnosis, from a patient treated with antithyroid drugs. In this chain, TRBV7-2 is recombined with TRBJ2-3; TRBD2 fits 11 bases in the junction. The sequence in DNA is TGTGCCAGCAGCCCCCAACTAGCGGGGGTCACAGATACGCAGTATTTT. This encodes CASSPQLAGVTDTQYF.